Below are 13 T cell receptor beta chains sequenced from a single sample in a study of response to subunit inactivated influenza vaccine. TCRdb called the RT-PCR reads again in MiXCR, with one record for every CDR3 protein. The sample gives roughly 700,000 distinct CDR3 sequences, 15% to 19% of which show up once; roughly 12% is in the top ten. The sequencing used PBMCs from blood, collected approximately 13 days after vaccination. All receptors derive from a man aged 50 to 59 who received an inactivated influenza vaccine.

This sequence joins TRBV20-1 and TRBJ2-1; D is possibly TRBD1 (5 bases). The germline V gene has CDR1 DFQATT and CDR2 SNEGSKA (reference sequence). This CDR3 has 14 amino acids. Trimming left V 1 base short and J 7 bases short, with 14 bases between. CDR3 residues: CSARGKGFANEQFF. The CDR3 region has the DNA TGCAGTGCTAGAGGGAAGGGGTTTGCAAATGAGCAGTTCTTC.

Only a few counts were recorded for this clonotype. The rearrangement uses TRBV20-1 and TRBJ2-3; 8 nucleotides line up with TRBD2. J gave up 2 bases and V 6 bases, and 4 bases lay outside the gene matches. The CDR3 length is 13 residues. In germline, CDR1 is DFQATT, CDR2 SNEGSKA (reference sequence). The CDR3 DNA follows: TGCAGTGCCTGGCGGGGGGTCACAGATACGCAGTATTTT. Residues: CSAWRGVTDTQYF.

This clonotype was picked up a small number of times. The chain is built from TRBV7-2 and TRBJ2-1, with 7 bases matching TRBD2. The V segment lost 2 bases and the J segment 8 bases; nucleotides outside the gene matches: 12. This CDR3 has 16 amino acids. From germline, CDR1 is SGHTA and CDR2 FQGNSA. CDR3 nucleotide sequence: TGTGCCAGCAGCTTATTATTTTCGGGAGGACGGGATGAGCAGTTCTTC. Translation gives CASSLLFSGGRDEQFF.

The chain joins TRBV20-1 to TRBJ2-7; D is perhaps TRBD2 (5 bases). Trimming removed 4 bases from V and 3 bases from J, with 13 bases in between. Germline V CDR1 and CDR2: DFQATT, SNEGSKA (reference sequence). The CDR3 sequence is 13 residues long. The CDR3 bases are TGCAGTGCTACGGACGGGAAGGGCTACGAGCAGTACTTC. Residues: CSATDGKGYEQYF.

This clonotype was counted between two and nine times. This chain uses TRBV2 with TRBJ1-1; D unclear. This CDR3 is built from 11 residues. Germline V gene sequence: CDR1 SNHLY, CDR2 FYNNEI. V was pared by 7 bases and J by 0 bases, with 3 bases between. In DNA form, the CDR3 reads TGTGCCAGCACAGTGAACACTGAAGCTTTCTTT. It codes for CASTVNTEAFF.

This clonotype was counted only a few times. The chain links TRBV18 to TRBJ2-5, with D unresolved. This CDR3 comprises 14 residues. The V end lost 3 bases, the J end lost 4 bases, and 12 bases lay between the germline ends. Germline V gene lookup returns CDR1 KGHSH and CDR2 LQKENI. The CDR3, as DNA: TGTGCCAGCTCACCCTTGGATACCCTAGAGACCCAGTACTTC. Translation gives CASSPLDTLETQYF.

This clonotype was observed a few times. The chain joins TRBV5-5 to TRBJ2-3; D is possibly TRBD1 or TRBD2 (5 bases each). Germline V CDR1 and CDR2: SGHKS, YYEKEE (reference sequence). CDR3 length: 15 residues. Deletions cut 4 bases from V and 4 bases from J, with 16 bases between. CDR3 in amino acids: CASSTGGNRADTQYF. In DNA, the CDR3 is TGTGCCAGCAGCACAGGAGGCAATCGGGCAGATACGCAGTATTTT.

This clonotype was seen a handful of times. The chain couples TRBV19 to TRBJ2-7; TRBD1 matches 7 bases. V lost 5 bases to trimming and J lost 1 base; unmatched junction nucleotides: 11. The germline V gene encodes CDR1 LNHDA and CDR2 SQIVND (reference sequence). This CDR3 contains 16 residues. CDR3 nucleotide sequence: TGTGCCAGTAGTTCAGAACCCCGGACAGGATCCTACGAGCAGTACTTC. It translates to CASSSEPRTGSYEQYF.

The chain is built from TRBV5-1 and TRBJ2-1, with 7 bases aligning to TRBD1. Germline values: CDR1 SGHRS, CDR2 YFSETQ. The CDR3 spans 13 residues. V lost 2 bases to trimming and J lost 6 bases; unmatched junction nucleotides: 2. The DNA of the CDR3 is TGCGCCAGCAGCTTTGGGACAGCCAATGAGCAGTTCTTC. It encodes CASSFGTANEQFF.

CDR3 loop: CATSRQGAKDTQYF. The CDR3 nucleotides are TGTGCCACCAGCAGACAGGGGGCTAAAGATACGCAGTATTTT. The rearrangement uses TRBV15 and TRBJ2-3; 8 nucleotides align to TRBD1. Looked up from germline, CDR1 is LNHNV and CDR2 is YYDKDF (reference sequence). Trimming took 2 bases from V and 5 from J; bases not matched to a gene: 3. This CDR3 region has 14 residues.

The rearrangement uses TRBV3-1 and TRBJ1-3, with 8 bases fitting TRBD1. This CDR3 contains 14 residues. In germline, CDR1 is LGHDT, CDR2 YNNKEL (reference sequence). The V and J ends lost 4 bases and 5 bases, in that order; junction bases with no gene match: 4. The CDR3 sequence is CASSPGQGRNTIYF. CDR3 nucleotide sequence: TGTGCCAGCAGCCCCGGACAGGGCAGAAACACCATATATTTT.

CDR3 amino acids: CASSFRTGANVLTF. In nucleotides, the CDR3 is TGTGCCAGCAGTTTCAGAACTGGGGCCAACGTCCTGACTTTC. The V and J genes are TRBV12-3 or TRBV12-4 and TRBJ2-6, with D unresolved. The CDR3 consists of 14 residues. The V end lost 3 bases, the J end lost 2 bases, and 5 bases lay between the germline ends.

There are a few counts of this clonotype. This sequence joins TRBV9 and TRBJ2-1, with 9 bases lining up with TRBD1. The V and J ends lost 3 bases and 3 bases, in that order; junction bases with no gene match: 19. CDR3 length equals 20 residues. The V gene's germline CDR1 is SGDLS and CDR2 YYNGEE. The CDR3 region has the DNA TGTGCCAGCAGCGCCGGCAAAGTAGAGGGGGACAGGGCAAACTACAATGAGCAGTTCTTC. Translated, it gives CASSAGKVEGDRANYNEQFF.